This T cell receptor beta chain was recovered during a study of T cells after yellow fever vaccination. Looking at the study overall: Researchers used SMART-Seq v4 Ultra Low Input to prepare fractions that had low cell numbers. Study-level points and caveats: Although the secondary response was weaker, it peaked faster, at day 5 versus 15.

This clonotype was recorded a few times. Its antigen is unknown. Via MiXCR, TCRdb re-called the 5' RACE reads, giving one row per CDR3 protein. The sample has 400,000 or so distinct CDR3 sequences, roughly a sixth seen once. The germline V gene encodes CDR1 SGHTA and CDR2 FQGNSA. The CDR3 has 13 amino acids. V dropped 6 bases and J dropped 10 bases, with 13 bases sitting between them. V usage is TRBV7-2 and J usage is TRBJ1-6; D remains ambiguous. The TCR originated in a man aged 18 to 30 who received the YFV17D yellow fever vaccine. The sample was PBMCs, taken before the yellow fever booster vaccination. CDR3 sequence reads: CASRLLVSSPLHF. In nucleotides, the CDR3 is TGTGCCAGCAGACTCCTAGTCTCCTCACCCCTCCACTTT. The complete variable domain, with remaining parts taken from reference TRBV7-2 and TRBJ1-6, reads GAGVSQSPSNKVTEKGKDVELRCDPISGHTALYWYRQSLGQGLEFLIYFQGNSAPDKSGLPSDRFSAERTGGSVSTLTIQRTQQEDSAVYLCASRLLVSSPLHFGNGTRLTVT.